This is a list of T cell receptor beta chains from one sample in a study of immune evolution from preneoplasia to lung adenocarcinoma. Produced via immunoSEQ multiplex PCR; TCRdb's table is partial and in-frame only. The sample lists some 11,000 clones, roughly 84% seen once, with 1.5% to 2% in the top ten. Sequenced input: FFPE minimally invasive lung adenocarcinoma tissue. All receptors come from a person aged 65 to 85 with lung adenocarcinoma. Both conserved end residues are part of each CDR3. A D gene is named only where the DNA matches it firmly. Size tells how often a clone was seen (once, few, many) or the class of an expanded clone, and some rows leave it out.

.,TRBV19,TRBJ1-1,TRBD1,TGTGCCAGTAGTCGGGACAGTCTGAACACTGAAGCTTTCTTT,CASSRDSLNTEAFF
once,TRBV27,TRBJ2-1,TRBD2,TGTGCCAGCAGTCCGCCTAGCGGGAGTTACAATGAGCAGTTCTTC,CASSPPSGSYNEQFF
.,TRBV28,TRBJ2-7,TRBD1,TGTGCCAGCAGAACTGGACAGGGGGCTGACGAGCAGTACTTC,CASRTGQGADEQYF
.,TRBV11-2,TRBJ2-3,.,TGTGCCAGCAGCCGTCCTCCCTCTAGGGCAGATACGCAGTATTTT,CASSRPPSRADTQYF
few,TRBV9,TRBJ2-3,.,TGTGCCAGCAGCGACGGGCAGGGCACAGATACGCAGTATTTT,CASSDGQGTDTQYF
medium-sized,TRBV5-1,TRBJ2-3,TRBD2,TGCGCCAGCAGCTACATCTCTGGGGGGGACAGCACAGATACGCAGTATTTT,CASSYISGGDSTDTQYF
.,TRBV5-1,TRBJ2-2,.,TGCGCCAGCAGGCTTGACACCGGGGAGCTGTTTTTT,CASRLDTGELFF
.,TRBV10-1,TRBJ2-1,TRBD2,TGCGCCAGCAGTGACGGACTAGCCTACAATGAGCAGTTCTTC,CASSDGLAYNEQFF
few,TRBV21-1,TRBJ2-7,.,TGTGCCAGCAGCAAGGGACACGAATACTACGAGCAGTACTTC,CASSKGHEYYEQYF
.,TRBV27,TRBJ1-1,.,TGTGCCAGCAGTTTATATCGTGCCACTGAAGCTTTCTTT,CASSLYRATEAFF
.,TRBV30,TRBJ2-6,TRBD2,TGTGCCTGGAGTCCAGCGGGGGACGGGGCCAACGTCCTGACTTTC,CAWSPAGDGANVLTF
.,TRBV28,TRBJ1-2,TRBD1,TGTGCCACCTCACCCGGGACAGGGACGAACTATGGCTACACCTTC,CATSPGTGTNYGYTF
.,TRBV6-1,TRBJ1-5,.,TGTGCCAGCAGTGTTTCAGGGGAGGGGCGGCCCCAGCATTTT,CASSVSGEGRPQHF
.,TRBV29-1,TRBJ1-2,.,TGCAGCGTTTACCGGGACACCGGTGGCGGCTACACCTTC,CSVYRDTGGGYTF
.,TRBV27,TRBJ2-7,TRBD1,TGTGCCAGCAGTTTAGCCCCCGGGACAGGGTACGAGCAGTACTTC,CASSLAPGTGYEQYF
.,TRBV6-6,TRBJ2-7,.,TGTGCCAGCTACGGCGGGTACGGCTCCTACGAGCAGTACTTC,CASYGGYGSYEQYF
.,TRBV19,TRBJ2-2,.,TGTGCCAGTAGTGCGGGTCCTCCCACCGGGGAGCTGTTTTTT,CASSAGPPTGELFF
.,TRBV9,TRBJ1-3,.,TGTGCCAGCACAAGACAGAGCTCTGGAAACACCATATATTTT,CASTRQSSGNTIYF
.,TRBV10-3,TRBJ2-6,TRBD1,TGTGCCATCAGTGCCGGACAGGGGGCGCAGTTTGTCCTGACTTTC,CAISAGQGAQFVLTF
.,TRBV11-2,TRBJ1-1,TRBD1,TGTGCCAGCAGCTTAGTAGGGACAGGGGGCAGGATGAACACTGAAGCTTTCTTT,CASSLVGTGGRMNTEAFF
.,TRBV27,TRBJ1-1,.,TGTGCCAGCAGTTTGGACCCCCAAAGAACCACTGAAGCTTTCTTT,CASSLDPQRTTEAFF
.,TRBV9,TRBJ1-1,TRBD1,TGTGCCAGCAGGCGACAGGGGAACACTGAAGCTTTCTTT,CASRRQGNTEAFF
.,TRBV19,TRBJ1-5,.,TGTGCCAGTAGTATGGAGGACGGATATAGCAATCAGCCCCAGCATTTT,CASSMEDGYSNQPQHF
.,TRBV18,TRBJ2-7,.,TGTGTCAGCTCACCAACCGCGAGCTCCTACGAGCAGTACTTC,CVSSPTASSYEQYF
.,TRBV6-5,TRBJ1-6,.,TGTGCCAGCAGTTACCAAATTCAGGGCCCAAATTCACCCCTCCACTTT,CASSYQIQGPNSPLHF
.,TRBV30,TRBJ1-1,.,TGTGCCTGGAGTGCGACAGCCTGGAACACTGAAGCTTTCTTT,CAWSATAWNTEAFF
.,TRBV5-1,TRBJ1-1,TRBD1,TGCGCCAGCGGCGCGACAGGGCTGAACACTGAAGCTTTCTTT,CASGATGLNTEAFF
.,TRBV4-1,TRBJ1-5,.,TGCGCCAGCAGCCAAGTGACTGGCAATCAGCCCCAGCATTTT,CASSQVTGNQPQHF
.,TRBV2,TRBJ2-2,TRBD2,TGTGCCAGCAGGGGGGGGACTAGCGGTTACACCGGGGAGCTGTTTTTT,CASRGGTSGYTGELFF
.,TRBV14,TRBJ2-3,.,TGTGCCAGCAGCCAAACGCGGAAGTTGCTTAGCACAGATACGCAGTATTTT,CASSQTRKLLSTDTQYF
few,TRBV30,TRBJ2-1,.,TGTGCCTGTCACCGGACTTACAATGAGCAGTTCTTC,CACHRTYNEQFF
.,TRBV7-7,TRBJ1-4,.,TGTGCCAGCAGCTTACCAGGGAAAGGTGAAAAACTGTTTTTT,CASSLPGKGEKLFF
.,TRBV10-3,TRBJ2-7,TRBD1,TGTGCCATCAGACACGGACAGGGGGGTCGCGACGAGCAGTACTTC,CAIRHGQGGRDEQYF
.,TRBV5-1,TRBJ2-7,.,TGCGCCAGCAGCTTGGGTTTAGCGACCAACGAGCAGTACTTC,CASSLGLATNEQYF
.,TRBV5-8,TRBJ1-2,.,TGTGCCAGCAGCTTGTTGTTCGGCTACACCTTC,CASSLLFGYTF
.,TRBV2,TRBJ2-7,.,TGTGCCAGCAGTGACAGGGACCAACCCTCCTACGAGCAGTACTTC,CASSDRDQPSYEQYF
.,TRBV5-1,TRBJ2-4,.,TGCGCCAGCAGCCCGGACAGTAGCGCCAAAAACATTCAGTACTTC,CASSPDSSAKNIQYF
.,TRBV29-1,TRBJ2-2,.,TGCAGCGTTGAAAGGCCAGGGGGGAACGGGGAGCTGTTTTTT,CSVERPGGNGELFF
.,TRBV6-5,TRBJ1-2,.,TGTGCCAGCTGCCCTAGGAGTGGGGGCTACACCTTC,CASCPRSGGYTF
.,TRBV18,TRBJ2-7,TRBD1,TGTGCCAGCTCACCGGACCGACAGGGCCCCGGCCTCTACGAGCAGTACTTC,CASSPDRQGPGLYEQYF
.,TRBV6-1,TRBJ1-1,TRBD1,TGTGCCAGCAGTGAACCCGGGACAGGTTGGATCGGGGACACTGAAGCTTTCTTT,CASSEPGTGWIGDTEAFF
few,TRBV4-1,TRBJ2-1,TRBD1,TGCGCCAGCAGCCAAGCGTTTGCGGCAGGGGGCATGTTCTTC,CASSQAFAAGGMFF
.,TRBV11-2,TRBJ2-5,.,TGTGCCAGCAGCCCCCGGGGGCAGGGTAATAGTTGGGAGACCCAGTACTTC,CASSPRGQGNSWETQYF
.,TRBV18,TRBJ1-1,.,TGTGCCAGCTCAATATCCCCGAACACTGAAGCTTTCTTT,CASSISPNTEAFF
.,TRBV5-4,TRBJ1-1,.,TGTGCCAGCACCACGGGACTCAGGACCATGAACACTGAAGCTTTCTTT,CASTTGLRTMNTEAFF
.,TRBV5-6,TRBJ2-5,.,TGTGCCAGCAGCTTAGAGGGAGGCGAGACCCAGTACTTC,CASSLEGGETQYF
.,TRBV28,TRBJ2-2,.,TGTGCCAGCAGTTTGACCGACTGGACGAACACCGGGGAGCTGTTTTTT,CASSLTDWTNTGELFF
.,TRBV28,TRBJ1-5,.,TGTGCCAGCAGTTTTGGCGGACGGAATCAGCCCCAGCATTTT,CASSFGGRNQPQHF
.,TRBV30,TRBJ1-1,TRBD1,TGTGCCTGGAGCGAACCGGGACAGGGTGTCGCTGAAGCTTTCTTT,CAWSEPGQGVAEAFF
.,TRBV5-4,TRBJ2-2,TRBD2,TGTGCCAGCAGCCCGGGACTAGTAGACGGGGAGCTGTTTTTT,CASSPGLVDGELFF
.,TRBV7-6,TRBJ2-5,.,TGTGCCAGCAGCTCCACCCCCTCTCCGGAGGCCCAGTACTTC,CASSSTPSPEAQYF
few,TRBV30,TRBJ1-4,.,TGTGCCTGGAGTGTAGGGACTGCAACTAATGAAAAACTGTTTTTT,CAWSVGTATNEKLFF
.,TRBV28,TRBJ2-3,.,TGTGCCAGCAGGGGGGCCCAGGGCGGTGCAGATACGCAGTATTTT,CASRGAQGGADTQYF
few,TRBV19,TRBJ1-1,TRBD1,TGTGCCAGTACCCGAGGGAGGGGGCGAAGAACTGAAGCTTTCTTT,CASTRGRGRRTEAFF
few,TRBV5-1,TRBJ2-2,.,TGCGCCAGCAGCTTGGAGCTCGGGGAGCTGTTTTTT,CASSLELGELFF
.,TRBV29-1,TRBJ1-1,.,TGCAGCGGGGGCGTTACAGAAGCTGAAGCTTTCTTT,CSGGVTEAEAFF
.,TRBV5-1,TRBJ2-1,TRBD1,TGCGCCAGCAGCTGGACAGGGACCTCCTACAATGAGCAGTTCTTC,CASSWTGTSYNEQFF
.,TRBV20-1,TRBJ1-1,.,TGCAGTGCTAGGGGGTCCACTGAAGCTTTCTTT,CSARGSTEAFF
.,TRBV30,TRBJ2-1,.,TGTGCCTGGAGTGGCAGCAGGAGCTACAATGAGCAGTTCTTC,CAWSGSRSYNEQFF